The clone carrying this TCR beta chain was seen ten or more times. The antigen is undetermined. The data were obtained in a study of T cells after yellow fever vaccination. Study results and limitations: Subsequent to the booster, the majority of primary-vaccination clones reappeared (around 97% CD4, 88% CD8). Only a minor proportion of clonotypes was detected across both CD4 and CD8 compartments. Though it reached lower strength, the secondary response hit its peak faster, day 5 versus 15.

TCRdb re-derived calls from the 5' RACE reads in MiXCR, one entry per CDR3 protein. The table shows a few hundred thousand distinct CDR3 sequences, with around 4.4% occurring only once. Sequencing used PBMCs, obtained 15 days after the yellow fever booster vaccination. This clonotype originated in a young man who received the YFV17D yellow fever vaccine.

CDR3 protein: CASSPSSYNEQFF. In DNA form, the CDR3 reads TGTGCCAGCAGCCCTAGCTCCTACAATGAGCAGTTCTTC. This chain connects TRBV7-2 to TRBJ2-1, with unresolved D. The germline V gene encodes CDR1 SGHTA and CDR2 FQGNSA. The CDR3 contains 13 residues. Trimming shortened V by 5 bases and J by 0 bases, and 5 bases separated the two germline ends.